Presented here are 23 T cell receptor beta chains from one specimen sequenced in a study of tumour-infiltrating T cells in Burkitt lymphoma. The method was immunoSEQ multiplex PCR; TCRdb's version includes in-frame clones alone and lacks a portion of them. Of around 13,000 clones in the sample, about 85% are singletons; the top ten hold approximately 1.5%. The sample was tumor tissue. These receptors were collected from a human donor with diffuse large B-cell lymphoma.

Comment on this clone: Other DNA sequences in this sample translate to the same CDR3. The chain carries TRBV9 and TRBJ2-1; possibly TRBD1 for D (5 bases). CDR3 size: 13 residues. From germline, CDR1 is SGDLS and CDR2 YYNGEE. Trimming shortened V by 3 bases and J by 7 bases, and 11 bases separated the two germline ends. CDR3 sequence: CASSGPGYNEQFF. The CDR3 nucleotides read TGTGCCAGCAGCGGCCCAGGGTATAATGAGCAGTTCTTC.

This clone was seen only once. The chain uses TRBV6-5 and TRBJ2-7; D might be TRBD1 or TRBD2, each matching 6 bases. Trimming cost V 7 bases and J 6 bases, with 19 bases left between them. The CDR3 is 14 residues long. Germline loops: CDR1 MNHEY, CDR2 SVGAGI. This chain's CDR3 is CASIASSGAREQYF. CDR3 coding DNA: TGTGCCAGCATCGCCTCGTCGGGGGCGCGCGAGCAGTACTTC.

CDR3 sequence reads: CAISESRIYSNQPQHF. DNA of the CDR3: TGTGCCATCAGTGAGTCCAGGATTTATAGCAATCAGCCCCAGCATTTT. The rearrangement uses TRBV10-3 and TRBJ1-5, with D uncertain. The germline CDR1 and CDR2 sequences are ENHRY and SYGVKD. CDR3 length: 16 residues. V was shortened by 0 bases and J by 0 bases, with 9 bases between the two germline ends.

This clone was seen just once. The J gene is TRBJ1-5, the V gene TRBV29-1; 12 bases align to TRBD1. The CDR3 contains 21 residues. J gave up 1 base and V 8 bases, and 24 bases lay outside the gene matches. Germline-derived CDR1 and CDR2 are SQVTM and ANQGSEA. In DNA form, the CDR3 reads TGCAGCCCAATGAAGTGGGACAGGGGGCCTTTGGGCAAGGGGAGCAATCAGCCCCAGCATTTT. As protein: CSPMKWDRGPLGKGSNQPQHF.

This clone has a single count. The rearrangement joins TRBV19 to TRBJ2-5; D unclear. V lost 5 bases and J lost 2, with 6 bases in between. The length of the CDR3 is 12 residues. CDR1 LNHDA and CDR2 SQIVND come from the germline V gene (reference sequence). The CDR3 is CASSSLQETQYF. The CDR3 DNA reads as TGTGCCAGTAGTTCCTTACAAGAGACCCAGTACTTC. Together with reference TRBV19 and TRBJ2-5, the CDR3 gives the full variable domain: DGGITQSPKYLFRKEGQNVTLSCEQNLNHDAMYWYRQDPGQGLRLIYYSQIVNDFQKGDIAEGYSVSREKKESFPLTVTSAQKNPTAFYLCASSSLQETQYFGPGTRLLVL.

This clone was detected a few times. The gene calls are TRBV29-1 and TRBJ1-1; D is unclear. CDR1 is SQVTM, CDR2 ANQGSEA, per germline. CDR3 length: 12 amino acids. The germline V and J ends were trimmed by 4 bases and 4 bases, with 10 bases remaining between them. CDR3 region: CSVVKGATEAFF. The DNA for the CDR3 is TGCAGCGTTGTTAAGGGAGCCACTGAAGCTTTCTTT.

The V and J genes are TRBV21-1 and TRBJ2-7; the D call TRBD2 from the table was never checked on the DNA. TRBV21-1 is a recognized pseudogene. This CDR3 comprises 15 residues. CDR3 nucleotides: TGTGCCAGCACCACTAGCGGGCCACGATCCTACGAGCAGTACTTC. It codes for CASTTSGPRSYEQYF.

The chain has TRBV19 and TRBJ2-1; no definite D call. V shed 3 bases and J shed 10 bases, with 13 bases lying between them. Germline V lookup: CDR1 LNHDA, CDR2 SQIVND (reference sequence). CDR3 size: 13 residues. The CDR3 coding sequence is TGTGCCAGTAGTATTTCTCTAGGCTCAGAGCAGTTCTTC. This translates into CASSISLGSEQFF.

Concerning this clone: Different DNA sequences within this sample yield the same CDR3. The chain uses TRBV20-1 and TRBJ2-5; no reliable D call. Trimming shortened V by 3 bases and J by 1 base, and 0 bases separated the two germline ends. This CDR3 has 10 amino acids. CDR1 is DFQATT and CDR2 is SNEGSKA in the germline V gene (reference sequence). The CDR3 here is CSASQETQYF. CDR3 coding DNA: TGCAGTGCTAGCCAAGAGACCCAGTACTTC.

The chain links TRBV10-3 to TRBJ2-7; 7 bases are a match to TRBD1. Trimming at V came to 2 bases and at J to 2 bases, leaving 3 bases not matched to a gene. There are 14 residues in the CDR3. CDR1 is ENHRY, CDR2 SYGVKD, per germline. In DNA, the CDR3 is TGTGCCATCAGTGAGAACAGGGGCGCCTACGAGCAGTACTTC. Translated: CAISENRGAYEQYF.

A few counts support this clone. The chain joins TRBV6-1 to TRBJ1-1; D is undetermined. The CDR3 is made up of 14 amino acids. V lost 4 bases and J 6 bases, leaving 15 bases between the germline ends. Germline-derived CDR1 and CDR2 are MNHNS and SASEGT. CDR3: CASSATPGLPEAFF. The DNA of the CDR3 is TGTGCCAGCAGTGCAACACCCGGGCTCCCTGAAGCTTTCTTT.

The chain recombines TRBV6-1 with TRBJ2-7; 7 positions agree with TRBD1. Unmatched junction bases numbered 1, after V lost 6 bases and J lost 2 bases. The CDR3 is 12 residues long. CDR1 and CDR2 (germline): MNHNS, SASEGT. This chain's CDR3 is CASRDRPYEQYF. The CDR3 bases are TGTGCCAGCAGGGACAGGCCCTACGAGCAGTACTTC.

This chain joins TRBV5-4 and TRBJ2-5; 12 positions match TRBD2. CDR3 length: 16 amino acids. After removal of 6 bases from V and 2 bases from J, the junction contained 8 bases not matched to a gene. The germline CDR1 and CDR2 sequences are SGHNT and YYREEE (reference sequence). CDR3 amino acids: CASTIALAGGQETQYF. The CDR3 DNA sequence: TGTGCCAGCACCATAGCACTAGCGGGGGGACAAGAGACCCAGTACTTC.

CDR3 nucleotide sequence: TGTGCCAGCAGCGGCGGGACTGGGCTTAATGAAAAACTGTTTTTT. Translation: CASSGGTGLNEKLFF. The genes are TRBV5-8 and TRBJ1-4, with D perhaps matching TRBD1 (5 bases). Germline CDR1 and CDR2: SGHTS and YDEGEE. The CDR3 extends over 15 amino acids. V lost 4 bases and J 4 bases, leaving 14 bases between the germline ends.

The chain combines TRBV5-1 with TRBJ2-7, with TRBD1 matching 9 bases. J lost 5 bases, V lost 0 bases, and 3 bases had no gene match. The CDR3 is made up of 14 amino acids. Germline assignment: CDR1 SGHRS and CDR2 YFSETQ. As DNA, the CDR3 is TGCGCCAGCAGCTTGGAACAGGGGGCCCACGAGCAGTACTTC. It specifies CASSLEQGAHEQYF.

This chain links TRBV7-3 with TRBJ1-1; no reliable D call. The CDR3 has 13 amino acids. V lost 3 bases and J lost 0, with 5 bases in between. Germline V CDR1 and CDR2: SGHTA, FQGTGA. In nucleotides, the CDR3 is TGTGCCAGCAGCTTGATGATGAACACTGAAGCTTTCTTT. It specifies CASSLMMNTEAFF. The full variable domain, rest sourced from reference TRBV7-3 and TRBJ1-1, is GAGVSQTPSNKVTEKGKYVELRCDPISGHTALYWYRQSLGQGPEFLIYFQGTGAADDSGLPNDRFFAVRPEGSVSTLKIQRTERGDSAVYLCASSLMMNTEAFFGQGTRLTVV.

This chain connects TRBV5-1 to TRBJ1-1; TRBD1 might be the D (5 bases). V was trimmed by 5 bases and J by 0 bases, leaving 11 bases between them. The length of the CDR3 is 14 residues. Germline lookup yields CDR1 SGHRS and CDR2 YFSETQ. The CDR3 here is CASSTGSMNTEAFF. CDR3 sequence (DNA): TGCGCCAGCAGTACAGGATCGATGAACACTGAAGCTTTCTTT.

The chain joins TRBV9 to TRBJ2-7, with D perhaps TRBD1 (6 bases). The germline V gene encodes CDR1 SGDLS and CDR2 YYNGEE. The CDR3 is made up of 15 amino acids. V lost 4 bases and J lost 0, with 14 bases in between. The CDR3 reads CASSTTGHSSYEQYF. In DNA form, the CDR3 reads TGTGCCAGCAGCACCACGGGACACAGCTCCTACGAGCAGTACTTC.

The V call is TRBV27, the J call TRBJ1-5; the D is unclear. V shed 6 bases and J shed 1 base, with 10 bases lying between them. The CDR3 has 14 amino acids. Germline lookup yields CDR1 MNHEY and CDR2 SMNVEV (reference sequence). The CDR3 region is CASRAGGSNQPQHF. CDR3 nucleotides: TGTGCCAGCAGGGCGGGTGGCAGCAATCAGCCCCAGCATTTT.

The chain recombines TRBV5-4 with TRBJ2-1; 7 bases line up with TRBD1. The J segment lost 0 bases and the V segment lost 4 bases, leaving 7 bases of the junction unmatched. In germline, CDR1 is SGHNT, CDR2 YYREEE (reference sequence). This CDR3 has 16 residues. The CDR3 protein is CASSRAGTVSYNEQFF. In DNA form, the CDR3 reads TGTGCCAGCAGCCGAGCCGGGACAGTCTCCTACAATGAGCAGTTCTTC.

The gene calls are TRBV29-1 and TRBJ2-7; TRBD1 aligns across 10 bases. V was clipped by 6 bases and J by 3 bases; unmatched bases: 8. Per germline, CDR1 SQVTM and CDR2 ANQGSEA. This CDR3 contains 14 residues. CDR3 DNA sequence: TGCAGCGTACGGACAGGGGGAGGATTCTACGAGCAGTACTTC. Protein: CSVRTGGGFYEQYF.

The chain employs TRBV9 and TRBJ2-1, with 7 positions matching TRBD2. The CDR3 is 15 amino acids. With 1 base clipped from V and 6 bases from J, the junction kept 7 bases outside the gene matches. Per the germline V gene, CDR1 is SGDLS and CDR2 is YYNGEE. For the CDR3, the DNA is TGTGCCAGCAGCGTATGGGACGGGGGGAGCAATGAGCAGTTCTTC. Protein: CASSVWDGGSNEQFF.

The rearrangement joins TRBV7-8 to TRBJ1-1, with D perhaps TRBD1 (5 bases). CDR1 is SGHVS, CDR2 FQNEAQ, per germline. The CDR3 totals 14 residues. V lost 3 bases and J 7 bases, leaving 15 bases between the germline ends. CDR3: CASSLVLGPNEAFF. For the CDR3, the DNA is TGTGCCAGCAGCTTGGTTTTGGGACCAAATGAAGCTTTCTTT.